The clone carrying this T cell receptor beta chain was counted between two and nine times. Its antigen is undetermined. The data belong to a study of memory CD8 T cells in hepatitis C reinfection. Broader study findings: Only four or five donors prevented definitive conclusions about public clonotypes.

Method: immunoSEQ multiplex PCR; TCRdb's copy keeps in-frame clones and lacks some. This sample has approximately 6,200 clones, with 80% to 90% found just once. Germline assignment: CDR1 MNHEY and CDR2 SMNVEV (reference sequence). CDR3 size: 13 residues. V was shortened by 8 bases and J by 5 bases, with 15 bases between the two germline ends. Stated time point: pre-reinfection, 55 to 20 weeks before reinfection detection. The sorted cells went straight to TCR sequencing with no prior in vitro expansion. At all three reinfection time points, viable CD3+ CD8+ CD45RO- cells from two donors served as controls.

The TCR originated in a man aged 50-60 years with hepatitis C virus infection. Material: naive CD8+ T cells sorted from blood. The V and J genes are TRBV27 and TRBJ1-1; possible D gene TRBD1, 6 bases. The CDR3 region has the DNA TGTGCCAGCCAGACAGGTTGGGGTACTGAAGCTTTCTTT. It translates to CASQTGWGTEAFF.